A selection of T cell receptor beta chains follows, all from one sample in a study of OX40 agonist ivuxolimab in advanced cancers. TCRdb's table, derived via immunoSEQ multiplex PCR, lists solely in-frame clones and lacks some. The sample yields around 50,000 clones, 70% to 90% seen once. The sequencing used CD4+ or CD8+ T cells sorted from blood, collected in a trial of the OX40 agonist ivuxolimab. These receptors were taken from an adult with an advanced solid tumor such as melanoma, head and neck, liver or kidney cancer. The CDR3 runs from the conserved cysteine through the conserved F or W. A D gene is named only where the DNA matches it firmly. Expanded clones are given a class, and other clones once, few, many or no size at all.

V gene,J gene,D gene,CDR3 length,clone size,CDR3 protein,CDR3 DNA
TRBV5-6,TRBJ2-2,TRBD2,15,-,CASSLAGESTGELFF,TGTGCCAGCAGCTTAGCGGGAGAGAGCACCGGGGAGCTGTTTTTT
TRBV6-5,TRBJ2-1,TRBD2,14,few,CASRRTSGRTEQFF,TGTGCCAGCCGAAGGACTAGCGGGAGGACTGAGCAGTTCTTC
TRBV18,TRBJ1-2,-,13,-,CASSPGRDYGYTF,TGTGCCAGCTCACCAGGAAGGGACTATGGCTACACCTTC
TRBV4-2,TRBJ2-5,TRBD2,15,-,CASSQWREGPETQYF,TGTGCCAGCAGCCAGTGGCGGGAGGGCCCAGAGACCCAGTACTTC
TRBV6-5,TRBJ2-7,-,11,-,CASSGGYEQYF,TGTGCCAGCAGTGGGGGATACGAGCAGTACTTC
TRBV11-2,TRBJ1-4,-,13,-,CASSFGWGEKLFF,TGTGCCAGCAGCTTCGGCTGGGGGGAAAAACTGTTTTTT
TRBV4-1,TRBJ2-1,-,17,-,CASSQDRRGANYNEQFF,TGCGCCAGCAGCCAAGATCGTAGGGGGGCGAACTACAATGAGCAGTTCTTC
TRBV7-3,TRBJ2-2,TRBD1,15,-,CASSSQGANTGELFF,TGTGCCAGCAGCTCCCAGGGGGCTAACACCGGGGAGCTATTTTTT
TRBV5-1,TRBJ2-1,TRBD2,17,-,CASRPGTSGLTYNEQFF,TGCGCCAGCAGACCAGGGACTAGCGGGCTGACCTACAATGAGCAGTTCTTC
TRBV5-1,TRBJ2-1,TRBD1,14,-,CASSLEWTGGGQFF,TGCGCCAGCAGCTTGGAGTGGACAGGGGGCGGGCAGTTCTTC
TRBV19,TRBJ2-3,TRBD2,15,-,CASSRRGSGTDTQYF,TGTGCCAGTAGTCGCCGCGGGAGTGGCACAGATACGCAGTATTTT
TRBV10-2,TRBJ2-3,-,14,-,CASSESGGTDTQYF,TGCGCCAGCAGTGAAAGCGGCGGGACAGATACGCAGTATTTT
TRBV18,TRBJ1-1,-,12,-,CASSPVPTEAFF,TGTGCCAGCTCACCAGTCCCCACTGAAGCTTTCTTT
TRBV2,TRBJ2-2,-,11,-,CASSERLELFF,TGTGCCAGCAGTGAAAGATTGGAGCTGTTTTTT
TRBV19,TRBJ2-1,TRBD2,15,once,CASSVQGLADNEQFF,TGTGCCAGTAGTGTGCAGGGACTAGCGGACAATGAGCAGTTCTTC
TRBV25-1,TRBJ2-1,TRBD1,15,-,CASSEDRGSYNEQFF,TGTGCCAGCAGTGAAGACAGGGGCTCCTACAATGAGCAGTTCTTC
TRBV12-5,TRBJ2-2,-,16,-,CASGLVRLANTGELFF,TGTGCTAGTGGTTTGGTAAGGCTAGCGAACACCGGGGAGCTGTTTTTT
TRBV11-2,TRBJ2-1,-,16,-,CASSRPPSGYYNEQFF,TGTGCCAGCAGCCGCCCACCAAGCGGATACTACAATGAGCAGTTCTTC
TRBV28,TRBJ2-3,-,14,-,CASSPSGSTDTQYF,TGTGCCAGCAGCCCCTCCGGCAGTACAGATACGCAGTATTTT
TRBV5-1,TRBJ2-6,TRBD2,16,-,CASTPRWGGGANVLTF,TGCGCCAGCACCCCACGTTGGGGGGGTGGGGCCAACGTCCTGACTTTC
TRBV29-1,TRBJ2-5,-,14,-,CSVEYRGGEETQYF,TGCAGCGTAGAATACAGGGGGGGAGAGGAGACCCAGTACTTC
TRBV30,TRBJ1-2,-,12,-,CAWSSSVGGYTF,TGTGCCTGGAGCAGTTCAGTGGGTGGCTACACCTTC
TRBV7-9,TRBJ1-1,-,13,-,CASSIRQNTEAFF,TGTGCCAGCAGCATCCGACAGAACACTGAAGCTTTCTTT
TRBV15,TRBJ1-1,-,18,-,CATSRDQGTRTPNTEAFF,TGTGCCACCAGCAGAGATCAGGGGACAAGAACACCAAACACTGAAGCTTTCTTT
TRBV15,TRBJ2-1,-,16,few,CATSRGSGAGKNEQFF,TGTGCCACCAGCAGAGGGTCGGGAGCCGGGAAGAATGAGCAGTTCTTC
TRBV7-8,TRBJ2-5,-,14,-,CASSLAVAGETQYF,TGTGCCAGCAGCTTAGCGGTGGCAGGCGAGACCCAGTACTTC
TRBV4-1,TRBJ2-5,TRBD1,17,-,CASSHLGLGQAQETQYF,TGCGCCAGCAGCCATCTAGGCTTGGGACAGGCTCAAGAGACCCAGTACTTC
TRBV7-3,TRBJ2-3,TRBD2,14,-,CASSSGLAGDTQYF,TGTGCCAGCAGCTCGGGACTAGCGGGAGATACGCAGTATTTT
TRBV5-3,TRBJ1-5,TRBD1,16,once,CARSFRQGARNQPQHF,TGTGCCAGAAGCTTTAGGCAGGGGGCACGAAATCAGCCCCAGCATTTT
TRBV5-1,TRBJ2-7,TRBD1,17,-,CASSLGTGGANSYEQYF,TGCGCCAGCAGCTTGGGAACAGGGGGCGCTAACTCCTACGAGCAGTACTTC
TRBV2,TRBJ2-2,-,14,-,CASRFERTQGELFF,TGTGCCAGCAGGTTTGAGCGGACCCAAGGGGAGCTGTTTTTT
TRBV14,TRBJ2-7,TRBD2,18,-,CASSQGVLAGATSHEQYF,TGTGCCAGCAGCCAAGGGGTCCTAGCGGGAGCAACCTCCCACGAGCAGTACTTC
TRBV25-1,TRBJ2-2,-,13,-,CAISPYGTGELFF,TGTGCCATCAGCCCATATGGCACCGGGGAGCTGTTTTTT
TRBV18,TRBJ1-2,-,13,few,CASSPRGDYGYTF,TGTGCCAGCTCACCAAGGGGGGACTATGGCTACACCTTC
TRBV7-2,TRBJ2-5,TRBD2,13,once,CASSPPGGETQYF,TGTGCCAGCAGCCCGCCGGGGGGAGAGACCCAGTACTTC
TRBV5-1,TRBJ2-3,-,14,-,CASSQGPGADTQYF,TGCGCCAGCAGCCAAGGGCCGGGGGCAGATACGCAGTATTTT
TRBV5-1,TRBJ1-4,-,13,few,CASSKGTNEKLFF,TGCGCCAGCAGCAAGGGAACTAATGAAAAACTGTTTTTT
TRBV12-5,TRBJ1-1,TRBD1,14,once,CASGTQGAGTEAFF,TGTGCTAGTGGAACACAGGGGGCAGGAACTGAAGCTTTCTTT
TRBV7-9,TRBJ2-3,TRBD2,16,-,CASSYGTSGSTDTQYF,TGTGCCAGCAGCTACGGGACTAGCGGGAGCACAGATACGCAGTATTTT
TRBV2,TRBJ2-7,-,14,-,CASSEGLATYEQYF,TGTGCCAGCAGTGAAGGGCTAGCGACCTACGAGCAGTACTTC
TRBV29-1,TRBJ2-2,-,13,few,CSGGSGTIGELFF,TGCAGCGGGGGTTCTGGGACAATCGGGGAGCTGTTTTTT
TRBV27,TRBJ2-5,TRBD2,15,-,CASRKRGGTQETQYF,TGTGCCAGCCGCAAGCGGGGCGGAACCCAAGAGACCCAGTACTTC
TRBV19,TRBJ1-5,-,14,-,CASSTGLGWVPQHF,TGTGCCAGTAGTACCGGACTAGGGTGGGTGCCCCAGCATTTT
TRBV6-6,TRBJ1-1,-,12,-,CASSAGPMTAFF,TGTGCCAGCAGTGCAGGGCCCATGACAGCTTTCTTT
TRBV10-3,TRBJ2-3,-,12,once,CASGQGSHTQYF,TGTGCCTCGGGCCAGGGTAGCCATACGCAGTATTTT
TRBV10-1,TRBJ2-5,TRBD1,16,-,CASRPIGQGAQETQYF,TGCGCCAGCAGACCTATCGGACAGGGGGCCCAAGAGACCCAGTACTTC
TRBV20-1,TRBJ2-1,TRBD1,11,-,CSVGQLRMEFF,TGCAGCGTGGGACAGCTTCGAATGGAGTTCTTC
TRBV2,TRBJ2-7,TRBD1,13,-,CASRTGGAYEQYF,TGTGCCAGCAGGACAGGGGGGGCCTACGAGCAGTACTTC
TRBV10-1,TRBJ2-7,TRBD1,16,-,CASSESIGQGAYEQYF,TGCGCCAGCAGTGAGTCCATTGGACAGGGTGCCTACGAGCAGTACTTC
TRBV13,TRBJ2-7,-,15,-,CASSPPGARVYEQYF,TGTGCCAGCAGCCCCCCGGGAGCACGGGTGTACGAGCAGTACTTC
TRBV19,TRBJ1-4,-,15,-,CASSMQGTLNEKLFF,TGTGCCAGTAGTATGCAAGGGACCTTAAATGAAAAACTGTTTTTT
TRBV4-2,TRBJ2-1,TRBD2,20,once,CASSQPGRLATQSSYNEQFF,TGTGCCAGCAGCCAACCTGGGAGACTAGCGACACAGAGCTCCTACAATGAGCAGTTCTTC
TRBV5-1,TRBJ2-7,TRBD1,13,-,CASSWTGIYEQYF,TGCGCCAGTTCGTGGACAGGGATCTACGAGCAGTACTTC
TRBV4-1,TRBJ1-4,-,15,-,CASSLQGTTNEKLFF,TGCGCCAGCAGCCTTCAGGGAACAACTAATGAAAAACTGTTTTTT
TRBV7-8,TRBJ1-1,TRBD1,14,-,CASSLEQGVPEAFF,TGTGCCAGCAGCTTAGAACAGGGGGTTCCTGAAGCTTTCTTT
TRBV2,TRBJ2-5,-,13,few,CASSEAELGAQYF,TGTGCCAGCAGTGAGGCCGAGCTCGGGGCCCAGTACTTC
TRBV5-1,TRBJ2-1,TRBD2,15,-,CASSPIAGFYNEQFF,TGCGCCAGCAGCCCTATAGCGGGATTCTACAATGAGCAGTTCTTC
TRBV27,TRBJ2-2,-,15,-,CASSLLGAYTGELFF,TGTGCCAGCAGTTTATTGGGGGCGTACACCGGGGAGCTGTTTTTT
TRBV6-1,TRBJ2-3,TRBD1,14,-,CASGRTGFTDTQYF,TGTGCCAGCGGAAGGACAGGGTTCACAGATACGCAGTATTTT